This passage covers 7 T cell receptor beta chains from one sample sequenced in a study of T cells in Graves' hyperthyroidism and ophthalmopathy. Amplified regions were TCR beta CDR3 sequences from RNA transcripts. The TCR CDR3 first-round RT-PCR relied on the HTBI primer set. MiXCR, applied by TCRdb to the multiplex PCR reads, yields one record per CDR3 protein. Of hundreds of thousands of distinct CDR3 sequences listed, 20% are singletons. Material for sequencing was blood. The receptors were gathered from a man aged 25 to 45 with Graves' ophthalmopathy.

Only one count was recorded for this clonotype. A read error may produce the germline difference seen at one junction end. The rearrangement uses TRBV28 and TRBJ1-2, with D perhaps TRBD1 (6 bases). The CDR3 extends over 16 amino acids. Germline values: CDR1 MDHEN, CDR2 SYDVKM. The DNA of the CDR3 is TGTGTCAGCAGTTTAGAGGACCCCGGGGGCATCTTTGGCTACACCTTC. Translated: CVSSLEDPGGIFGYTF.

On this clonotype itself: A much larger clone differs by one base, so this may be a read error. The chain links TRBV10-3 to TRBJ2-7; no firm D call. The CDR3 totals 11 residues. The germline V gene encodes CDR1 ENHRY and CDR2 SYGVKD. Written as DNA, the CDR3 is TGTGCCATCAGGAGCTCCTACGAGCAGCACTTC. The encoded protein is CAIRSSYEQHF.

The genes are TRBV6-1 and TRBJ2-1; D is uncertain. CDR1 and CDR2 from the germline V gene are MNHNS and SASEGT. The CDR3 length is 14 residues. Deletions cut 8 bases from V and 3 bases from J, with 14 bases between. CDR3 loop: CASGRSPLYNEQFF. CDR3 in DNA: TGTGCCAGCGGTCGGTCTCCACTCTACAATGAGCAGTTCTTC.

This clonotype has more than one count but fewer than ten. For the CDR3, the DNA is TGTGCCAGCAGGCCGGGGAAGGCTGCTGGAAACACCATATATTTT. This gives the protein CASRPGKAAGNTIYF. The chain has TRBV6-1 and TRBJ1-3; D gene unclear. The CDR3 is made up of 15 amino acids. Germline V CDR1 and CDR2: MNHNS, SASEGT. V was pared by 6 bases and J by 2 bases, with 14 bases between.

This chain links TRBV12-3 or TRBV12-4 with TRBJ1-2; D gene uncertain. The CDR3 sequence is 13 residues long. Trimming shortened V by 6 bases and J by 8 bases, and 16 bases separated the two germline ends. The CDR3 sequence: CASSLVEGRGYTF. Here the CDR3 DNA reads TGTGCCAGCAGCCTCGTGGAGGGTCGAGGCTACACCTTC.

This clonotype was seen many times. The chain uses TRBV5-1 and TRBJ1-2; D not certain. The germline V and J ends were trimmed by 4 bases and 8 bases, with 15 bases remaining between them. The CDR3 spans 13 residues. Germline assignment: CDR1 SGHRS and CDR2 YFSETQ. Written as DNA, the CDR3 is TGCGCCAGCAGCAAGAACGGGGAAAAGGGCTACACCTTC. It is translated as CASSKNGEKGYTF.

The rearrangement uses TRBV27 and TRBJ2-5; D uncertain. This CDR3 comprises 15 residues. The V gene lost 5 bases and the J gene lost 4 bases, with 17 bases spanning the gap. From germline, CDR1 is MNHEY and CDR2 SMNVEV (reference sequence). The CDR3 region has the DNA TGTGCCAGCAGTCCCGTATTTAAGGGTGGAGAGACCCAGTACTTC. Translated, it gives CASSPVFKGGETQYF.